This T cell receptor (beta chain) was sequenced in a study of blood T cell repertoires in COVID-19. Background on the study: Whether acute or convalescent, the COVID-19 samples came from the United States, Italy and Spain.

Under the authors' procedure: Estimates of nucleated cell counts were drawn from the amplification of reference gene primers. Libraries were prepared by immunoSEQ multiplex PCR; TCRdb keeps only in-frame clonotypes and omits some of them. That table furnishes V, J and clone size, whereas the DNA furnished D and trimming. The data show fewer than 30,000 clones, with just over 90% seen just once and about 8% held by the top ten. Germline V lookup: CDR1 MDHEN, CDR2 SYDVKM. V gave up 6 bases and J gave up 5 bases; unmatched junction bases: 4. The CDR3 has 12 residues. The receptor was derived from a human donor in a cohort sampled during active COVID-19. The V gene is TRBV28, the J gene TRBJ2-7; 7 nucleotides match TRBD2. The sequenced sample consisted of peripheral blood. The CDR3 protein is CASSPRGDEQYF. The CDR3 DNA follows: TGTGCCAGCAGCCCCCGGGGGGACGAGCAGTACTTC.